The clone carrying this TCR beta chain is a singleton in its sample. Its antigen remains unknown. The sample originates from a study of cytotoxic CD8 clonotypes in ibrutinib-treated CLL. General study points: Baseline-level clonality went beyond age-matched healthy donors and moved in step with circulating CD8+ T-cell counts.

Data came from immunoSEQ multiplex PCR; TCRdb stores just in-frame clones and leaves some out. The sample carries roughly 250,000 clones, 60% to 75% recorded once. This CDR3 is 12 amino acids long. The V gene's germline CDR1 is SGDLS and CDR2 YYNGEE. Trimming removed 4 bases from V and 4 bases from J, with 8 bases in between. The receptor was derived from a human donor with chronic lymphocytic leukemia. Sequenced here: PBMCs, sampled after 24 months of ibrutinib treatment. The gene calls are TRBV9 and TRBJ2-5; the D is unclear. CDR3 in amino acids: CASSPDSETQYF. The CDR3 nucleotides read TGTGCCAGCAGCCCAGACTCAGAGACCCAGTACTTC.